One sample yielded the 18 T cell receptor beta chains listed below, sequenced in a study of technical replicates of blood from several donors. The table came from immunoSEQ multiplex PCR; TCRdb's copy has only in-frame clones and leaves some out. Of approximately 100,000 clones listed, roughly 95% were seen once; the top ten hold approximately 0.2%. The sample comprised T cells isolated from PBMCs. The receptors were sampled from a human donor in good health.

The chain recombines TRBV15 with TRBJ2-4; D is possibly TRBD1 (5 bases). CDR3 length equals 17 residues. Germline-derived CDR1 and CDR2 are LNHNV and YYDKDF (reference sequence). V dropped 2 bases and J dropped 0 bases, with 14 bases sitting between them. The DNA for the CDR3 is TGTGCCACCAGCAGATCAGGACCCCAGGGAGCCAAAAACATTCAGTACTTC. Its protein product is CATSRSGPQGAKNIQYF.

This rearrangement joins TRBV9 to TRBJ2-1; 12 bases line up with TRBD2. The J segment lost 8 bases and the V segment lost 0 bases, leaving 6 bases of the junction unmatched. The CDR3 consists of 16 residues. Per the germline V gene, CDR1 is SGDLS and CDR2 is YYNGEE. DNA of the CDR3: TGTGCCAGCAGCGTAGTGCCTAGCGGGGGGGATCATGAGCAGTTCTTC. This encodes CASSVVPSGGDHEQFF. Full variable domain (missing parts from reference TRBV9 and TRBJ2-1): DSGVTQTPKHLITATGQRVTLRCSPRSGDLSVYWYQQSLDQGLQFLIQYYNGEERAKGNILERFSAQQFPDLHSELNLSSLELGDSALYFCASSVVPSGGDHEQFFGPGTRLTVL.

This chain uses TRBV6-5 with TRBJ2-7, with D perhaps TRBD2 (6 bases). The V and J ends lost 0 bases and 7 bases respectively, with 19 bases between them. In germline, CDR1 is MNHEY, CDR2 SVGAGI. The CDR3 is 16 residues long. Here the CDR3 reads CASSYSLAGSQIEQYF. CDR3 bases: TGTGCCAGCAGTTACTCACTCGCGGGATCCCAGATTGAGCAGTACTTC.

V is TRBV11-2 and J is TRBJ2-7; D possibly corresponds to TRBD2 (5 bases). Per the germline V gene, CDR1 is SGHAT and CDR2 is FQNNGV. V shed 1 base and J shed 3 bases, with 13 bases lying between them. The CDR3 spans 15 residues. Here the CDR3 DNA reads TGTGCCAGCAGCTTAGCGCGATACAGCGGCTACGAGCAGTACTTC. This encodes CASSLARYSGYEQYF.

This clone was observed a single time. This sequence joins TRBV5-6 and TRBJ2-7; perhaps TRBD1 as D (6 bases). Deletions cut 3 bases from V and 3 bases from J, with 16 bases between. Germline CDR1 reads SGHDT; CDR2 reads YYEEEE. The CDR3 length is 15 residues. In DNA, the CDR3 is TGTGCCAGCAGCTCGAGCCGGGACACCTACTACGAGCAGTACTTC. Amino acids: CASSSSRDTYYEQYF. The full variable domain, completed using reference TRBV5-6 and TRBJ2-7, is DAGVTQSPTHLIKTRGQQVTLRCSPKSGHDTVSWYQQALGQGPQFIFQYYEEEERQRGNFPDRFSGHQFPNYSSELNVNALLLGDSALYLCASSSSRDTYYEQYFGPGTRLTVT.

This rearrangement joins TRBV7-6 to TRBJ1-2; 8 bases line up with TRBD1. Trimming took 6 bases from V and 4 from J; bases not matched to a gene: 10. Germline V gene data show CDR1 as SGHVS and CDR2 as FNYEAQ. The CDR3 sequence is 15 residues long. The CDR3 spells CASRSLQGAAYGYTF. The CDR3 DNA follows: TGTGCCAGCAGATCACTTCAGGGGGCAGCCTATGGCTACACCTTC.

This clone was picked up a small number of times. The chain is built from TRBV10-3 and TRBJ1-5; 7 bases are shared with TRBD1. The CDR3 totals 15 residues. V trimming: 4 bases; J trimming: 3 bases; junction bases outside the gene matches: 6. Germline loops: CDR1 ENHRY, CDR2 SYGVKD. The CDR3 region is CAISGRGTDNQPQHF. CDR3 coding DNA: TGTGCCATCAGTGGGAGGGGGACAGACAATCAGCCCCAGCATTTT.

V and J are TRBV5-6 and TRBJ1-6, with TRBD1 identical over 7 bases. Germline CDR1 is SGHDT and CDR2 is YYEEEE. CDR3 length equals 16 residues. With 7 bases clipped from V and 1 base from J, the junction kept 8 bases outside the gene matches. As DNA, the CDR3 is TGTGCCAGCCGCTCACAGGGGACATCCTATAATTCACCCCTCCACTTT. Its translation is CASRSQGTSYNSPLHF.

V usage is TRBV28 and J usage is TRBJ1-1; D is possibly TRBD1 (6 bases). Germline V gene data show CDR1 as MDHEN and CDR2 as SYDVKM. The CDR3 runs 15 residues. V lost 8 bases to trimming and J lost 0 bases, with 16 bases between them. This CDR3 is CASRAIQGLNTEAFF. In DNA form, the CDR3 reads TGTGCCAGCCGAGCGATACAGGGCCTGAACACTGAAGCTTTCTTT.

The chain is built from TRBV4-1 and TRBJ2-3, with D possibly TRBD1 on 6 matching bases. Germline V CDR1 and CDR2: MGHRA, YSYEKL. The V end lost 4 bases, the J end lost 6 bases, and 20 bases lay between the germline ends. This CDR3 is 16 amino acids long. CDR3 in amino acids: CASSRGRSTLGDTQYF. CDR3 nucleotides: TGCGCCAGCAGCCGGGGGCGGTCTACCCTGGGGGATACGCAGTATTTT.

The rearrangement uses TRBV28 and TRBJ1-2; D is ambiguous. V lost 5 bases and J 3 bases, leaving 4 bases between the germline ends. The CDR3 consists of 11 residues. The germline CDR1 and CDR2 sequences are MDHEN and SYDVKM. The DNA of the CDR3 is TGTGCCAGCAGTCCCGACTATGGCTACACCTTC. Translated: CASSPDYGYTF.

CDR3 bases: TGTGCCAGCAGCCTTAGCGGGAGCCTGCGCAAGTGGGCGCAGTATTTT. Protein: CASSLSGSLRKWAQYF. The genes are TRBV5-4 and TRBJ2-3, with 9 bases aligning to TRBD2. J gave up 10 bases and V 4 bases, and 16 bases lay outside the gene matches. Germline CDR1 is SGHNT and CDR2 is YYREEE (reference sequence). This CDR3 has 16 residues.

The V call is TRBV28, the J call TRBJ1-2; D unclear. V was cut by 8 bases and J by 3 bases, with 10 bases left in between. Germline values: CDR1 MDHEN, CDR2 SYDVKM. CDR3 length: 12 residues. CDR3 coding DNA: TGTGCCAGCTGCTCCGGGGACTATGGCTACACCTTC. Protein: CASCSGDYGYTF.

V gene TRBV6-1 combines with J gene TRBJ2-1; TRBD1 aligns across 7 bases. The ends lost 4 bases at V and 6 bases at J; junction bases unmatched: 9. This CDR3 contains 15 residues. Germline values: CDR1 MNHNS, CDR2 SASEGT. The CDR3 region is CASSGSRGIGNEQFF. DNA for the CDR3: TGTGCCAGCAGTGGTTCCAGGGGGATTGGCAATGAGCAGTTCTTC.

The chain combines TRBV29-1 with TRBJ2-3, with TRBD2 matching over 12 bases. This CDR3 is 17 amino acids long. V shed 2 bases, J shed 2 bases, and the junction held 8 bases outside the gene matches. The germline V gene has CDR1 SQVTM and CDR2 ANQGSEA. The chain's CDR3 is CSVERASGRGVTDTQYF. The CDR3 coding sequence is TGCAGCGTTGAACGGGCTAGCGGGAGGGGGGTCACAGATACGCAGTATTTT.

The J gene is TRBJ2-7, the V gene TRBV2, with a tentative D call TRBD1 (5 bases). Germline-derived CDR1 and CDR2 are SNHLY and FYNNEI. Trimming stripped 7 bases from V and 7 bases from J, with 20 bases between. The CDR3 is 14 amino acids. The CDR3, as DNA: TGTGCCAGCAATGTTAACAAGGGGCTGGCTGAGCAGTACTTC. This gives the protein CASNVNKGLAEQYF.

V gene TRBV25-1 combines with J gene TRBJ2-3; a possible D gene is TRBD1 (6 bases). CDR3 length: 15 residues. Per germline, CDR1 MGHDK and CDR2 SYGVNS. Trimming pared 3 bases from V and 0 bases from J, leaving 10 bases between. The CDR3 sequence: CASSDWDTSTDTQYF. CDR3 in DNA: TGTGCCAGCAGTGATTGGGACACCAGCACAGATACGCAGTATTTT.

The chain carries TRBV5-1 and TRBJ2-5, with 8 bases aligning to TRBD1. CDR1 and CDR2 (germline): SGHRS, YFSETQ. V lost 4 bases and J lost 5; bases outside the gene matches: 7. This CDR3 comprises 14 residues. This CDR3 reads CASSRGQAGETQYF. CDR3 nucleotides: TGCGCCAGCAGCCGGGGACAGGCAGGGGAGACCCAGTACTTC. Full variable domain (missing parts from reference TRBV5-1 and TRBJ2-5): KAGVTQTPRYLIKTRGQQVTLSCSPISGHRSVSWYQQTPGQGLQFLFEYFSETQRNKGNFPGRFSGRQFSNSRSEMNVSTLELGDSALYLCASSRGQAGETQYFGPGTRLLVL.